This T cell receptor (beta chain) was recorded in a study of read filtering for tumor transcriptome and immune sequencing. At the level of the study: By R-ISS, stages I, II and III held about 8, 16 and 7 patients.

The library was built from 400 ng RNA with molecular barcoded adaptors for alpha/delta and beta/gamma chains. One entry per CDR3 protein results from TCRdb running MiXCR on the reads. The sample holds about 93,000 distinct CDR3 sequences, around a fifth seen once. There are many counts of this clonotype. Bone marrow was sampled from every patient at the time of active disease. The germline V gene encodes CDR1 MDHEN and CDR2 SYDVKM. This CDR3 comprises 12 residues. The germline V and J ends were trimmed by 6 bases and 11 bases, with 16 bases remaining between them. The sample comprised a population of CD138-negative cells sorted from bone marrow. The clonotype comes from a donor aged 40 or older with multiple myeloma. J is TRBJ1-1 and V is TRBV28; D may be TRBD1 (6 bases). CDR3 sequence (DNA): TGTGCCAGCAGGCCCTGGGGGGCGGTGGCTTTCTTT. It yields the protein CASRPWGAVAFF.